This T cell receptor (beta chain) was observed in a study of blood T cell repertoires in COVID-19. Study-wide context: T cells, B-cell-depleted T cells, or PBMCs supplied cDNA or gDNA.

Participant age was about 18 to 95 years, and participants resided in about 25 US areas. Grouping used clinical history reported by participants in a survey and questionnaire. In the source study's methods: Using reference gene primer amplification, nucleated cell counts were estimated. Sequencing was performed with immunoSEQ multiplex PCR; in TCRdb, only in-frame clones are kept and a portion is missing. V, J and clone size are taken as reported in that table, and D and trimming were inferred from the DNA itself. In the table there are 150,000 to 200,000 clones, roughly 84% of which are singletons. V gave up 3 bases and J gave up 7 bases, with 10 bases separating them. This CDR3 region has 14 residues. CDR1 is SGHTA and CDR2 is FQGTGA in the germline V gene.

The specimen was PBMCs or T cells enriched from blood (not recorded which). This TCR came from a woman in her fifties or sixties who had recovered from COVID-19. The chain combines TRBV7-3 with TRBJ1-6; D may be TRBD1 (5 bases). CDR3 in amino acids: CASSFQGGNSPLHF. CDR3 bases: TGTGCCAGCAGCTTCCAGGGAGGAAATTCACCCCTCCACTTT.